Following are 25 T cell receptor beta chains from one sample sequenced in a study of blood T cell repertoires in COVID-19. Profiled with immunoSEQ multiplex PCR; TCRdb holds only in-frame clones, not every one. The data contain about 130,000 clones, 65% to 90% of them singletons. Sequencing used peripheral blood. All receptors come from a man at least 80 years old with active or convalescent COVID-19.

The genes are TRBV10-3 and TRBJ1-5; maybe TRBD1 (5 bases). The length of the CDR3 is 14 residues. The V end was cut by 3 bases, the J end by 0 bases, with 6 bases between. Looked up from germline, CDR1 is ENHRY and CDR2 is SYGVKD. The CDR3 DNA sequence: TGTGCCATCAGTGACGACAGTAGCAATCAGCCCCAGCATTTT. Protein sequence: CAISDDSSNQPQHF.

The table lists this clone with a count of one. The rearrangement uses TRBV3-1 (or the pseudogene TRBV3-2) and TRBJ2-5; the match to TRBD2 covers 9 bases. CDR1 and CDR2 from the germline V gene are LGHDT and YNNKEL (reference sequence). The CDR3 has 16 residues. V dropped 5 bases and J dropped 5; count of bases not matched to a gene: 12. Here the CDR3 reads CASSFGGGRAMETQYF. CDR3 coding DNA: TGTGCCAGCAGCTTCGGTGGCGGGAGGGCCATGGAGACCCAGTACTTC.

This clone was seen only once. The rearrangement links TRBV19 to TRBJ2-3; possibly TRBD2 for D (6 bases). This CDR3 comprises 14 residues. CDR1 and CDR2 from the germline V gene are LNHDA and SQIVND (reference sequence). V was cut by 3 bases and J by 0 bases, with 7 bases left in between. CDR3 sequence (DNA): TGTGCCAGTAGTATTCGGGAGAGCACAGATACGCAGTATTTT. Residues: CASSIRESTDTQYF. The full variable domain, its missing parts supplied by reference TRBV19 and TRBJ2-3, is DGGITQSPKYLFRKEGQNVTLSCEQNLNHDAMYWYRQDPGQGLRLIYYSQIVNDFQKGDIAEGYSVSREKKESFPLTVTSAQKNPTAFYLCASSIRESTDTQYFGPGTRLTVL.

This chain links TRBV7-3 with TRBJ2-1, with 9 bases aligning to TRBD2. CDR1 SGHTA and CDR2 FQGTGA come from the germline V gene. J lost 5 bases, V lost 6 bases, and 11 bases had no gene match. The CDR3 runs 16 residues. The CDR3 loop is CASSSQGLAPHNEQFF. Written as DNA, the CDR3 is TGTGCCAGCAGTTCACAAGGACTAGCGCCCCACAATGAGCAGTTCTTC. Full variable domain (missing parts from reference TRBV7-3 and TRBJ2-1): GAGVSQTPSNKVTEKGKYVELRCDPISGHTALYWYRQSLGQGPEFLIYFQGTGAADDSGLPNDRFFAVRPEGSVSTLKIQRTERGDSAVYLCASSSQGLAPHNEQFFGPGTRLTVL.

V and J are TRBV7-2 and TRBJ2-1; TRBD1 matches 9 bases. With 6 bases clipped from V and 9 bases from J, the junction kept 9 bases outside the gene matches. This CDR3 is 14 amino acids long. Germline-derived CDR1 and CDR2 are SGHTA and FQGNSA. CDR3 sequence reads: CASSSTGGLTEQFF. The CDR3, as DNA: TGTGCCAGCAGTTCGACAGGGGGTCTTACTGAGCAGTTCTTC.

This CDR3 is CASSYRAGTGNTIYF. The DNA for the CDR3 is TGTGCCAGCAGTTACCGGGCGGGAACTGGAAACACCATATATTTT. This chain uses TRBV6-6 with TRBJ1-3, with D hard to call. V was shortened by 2 bases and J by 2 bases, with 10 bases between the two germline ends. Germline loops: CDR1 MNHNY, CDR2 SVGAGI (reference sequence). The CDR3 has 15 amino acids.

The J gene is TRBJ1-1, the V gene TRBV12-3 or TRBV12-4, with 8 nucleotides matching TRBD1. The CDR3 spans 13 residues. V dropped 7 bases and J dropped 4; count of bases not matched to a gene: 5. This chain's CDR3 is CASTFDRGTEAFF. The CDR3 bases are TGTGCCAGCACCTTCGACAGGGGCACTGAAGCTTTCTTT.

V and J are TRBV9 and TRBJ1-2; no definite D call. The germline V and J ends were trimmed by 0 bases and 8 bases, with 11 bases remaining between them. The CDR3 is 13 residues long. The germline CDR1 and CDR2 sequences are SGDLS and YYNGEE. DNA for the CDR3: TGTGCCAGCAGCGTAGACGAGGGATCAGGCTACACCTTC. Protein: CASSVDEGSGYTF.

Here the CDR3 reads CASSLRREGREDTQYF. In DNA, the CDR3 is TGTGCCAGCAGCTTAAGGCGGGAGGGCCGGGAAGATACGCAGTATTTT. The chain recombines TRBV7-3 with TRBJ2-3; 9 nucleotides align to TRBD2. This CDR3 contains 16 residues. Germline lookup yields CDR1 SGHTA and CDR2 FQGTGA. V was clipped by 1 base and J by 5 bases; unmatched bases: 7.

The chain is built from TRBV19 and TRBJ1-2; D possibly corresponds to TRBD1 (6 bases). The length of the CDR3 is 13 residues. Trimming pared 4 bases from V and 4 bases from J, leaving 10 bases between. CDR1 LNHDA and CDR2 SQIVND come from the germline V gene (reference sequence). The CDR3 spells CASSTHRAYGYTF. The DNA for the CDR3 is TGTGCCAGTAGTACCCACAGGGCCTATGGCTACACCTTC.

V gene TRBV6-5 combines with J gene TRBJ1-2; 7 bases line up with TRBD1. Germline CDR1 is MNHEY and CDR2 is SVGAGI. The length of the CDR3 is 15 residues. V shed 6 bases, J shed 2 bases, and the junction held 9 bases outside the gene matches. The chain's CDR3 is CASRSQPGQNYGYTF. The DNA for the CDR3 is TGTGCCAGCAGATCCCAACCGGGACAGAACTATGGCTACACCTTC.

This clone was recorded only once. The J gene is TRBJ1-2, the V gene TRBV19; D remains ambiguous. V was clipped by 7 bases and J by 1 base, with 7 bases between them. The CDR3 extends over 12 amino acids. Germline V lookup: CDR1 LNHDA, CDR2 SQIVND (reference sequence). As DNA, the CDR3 is TGTGCCAGTACCGGTGGTAACTATGGCTACACCTTC. This encodes CASTGGNYGYTF.

This chain links TRBV5-5 with TRBJ1-5; D is unresolved. Per the germline V gene, CDR1 is SGHKS and CDR2 is YYEKEE (reference sequence). The V gene lost 4 bases and the J gene lost 1 base, with 12 bases spanning the gap. The CDR3 runs 15 residues. DNA of the CDR3: TGTGCCAGCAGCCCTGGGCCTGAGAGCAATCAGCCCCAGCATTTT. It is translated as CASSPGPESNQPQHF.

The chain combines TRBV10-3 with TRBJ2-3; perhaps TRBD1 as D (6 bases). Germline CDR1 ENHRY, CDR2 SYGVKD. The length of the CDR3 is 14 residues. V was shortened by 4 bases and J by 8 bases, with 16 bases between the two germline ends. The DNA for the CDR3 is TGTGCCATCAGTGGAACAGGGAGAGAAGGTACGCAGTATTTT. It codes for CAISGTGREGTQYF.

The V and J genes are TRBV5-7 and TRBJ2-2; D not certain. TRBV5-7 is assigned to the ORF class and has an uncertain function. The CDR3 consists of 18 residues. The germline V and J ends were trimmed by 4 bases and 5 bases, with 24 bases remaining between them. CDR3 protein: CASSLLSLYGRRTGELFF. Here the CDR3 DNA reads TGTGCCAGCAGCCTTCTTAGCTTATACGGAAGAAGGACCGGGGAGCTGTTTTTT.

This sequence joins TRBV6-4 and TRBJ2-3; 14 bases match TRBD2. The CDR3 is 15 residues long. Germline V gene sequence: CDR1 MRHNA, CDR2 SNTAGT. J was trimmed by 4 bases and V by 6 bases; bases with no gene match: 3. CDR3 sequence: CASSPTSGGADTQYF. The CDR3 DNA follows: TGTGCCAGCAGCCCGACTAGCGGGGGGGCAGATACGCAGTATTTT.

CDR3 region: CSVEEWFRTFPGGNTIYF. Written as DNA, the CDR3 is TGCAGCGTTGAAGAGTGGTTCCGGACATTCCCAGGAGGAAACACCATATATTTT. The rearrangement links TRBV29-1 to TRBJ1-3; TRBD1 might be the D (5 bases). The CDR3 spans 18 residues. V was cut by 0 bases and J by 4 bases, with 22 bases left in between. Germline CDR1 is SQVTM and CDR2 is ANQGSEA.

The J gene is TRBJ1-1, the V gene TRBV7-2, with 12 positions matching TRBD1. With 8 bases clipped from V and 7 bases from J, the junction kept 8 bases outside the gene matches. The CDR3 runs 14 residues. Germline loops: CDR1 SGHTA, CDR2 FQGNSA. CDR3 DNA sequence: TGTGCCAGCCGGGACAGGGGGCGTCAGGATGAAGCTTTCTTT. This translates into CASRDRGRQDEAFF.

As for this clone: One junction end disagrees with the germline gene, perhaps due to a read error. The V gene is TRBV7-3, the J gene TRBJ2-3; TRBD1 agrees at 12 bases. The CDR3 sequence is 16 residues long. Germline lookup yields CDR1 SGHTA and CDR2 FQGTGA. The CDR3 DNA reads TGTGCCAGCAGCCTAACCGGGACAGGGGGCGCAGATACGCAGTATTTT. This translates into CASSLTGTGGADTQYF.

The chain has TRBV9 and TRBJ1-1; D ambiguous. V was pared by 4 bases and J by 4 bases, with 14 bases between. The CDR3 runs to 14 residues. Germline V lookup: CDR1 SGDLS, CDR2 YYNGEE. The CDR3: CASSPFLAATEAFF. As DNA, the CDR3 is TGTGCCAGCAGCCCCTTTCTGGCGGCCACTGAAGCTTTCTTT.

The chain combines TRBV7-7 with TRBJ1-5; D is uncertain. Germline V CDR1 and CDR2: SSHAT, FNYEAQ (reference sequence). V was clipped by 6 bases and J by 0 bases, with 18 bases between them. The CDR3 has 17 amino acids. CDR3 nucleotide sequence: TGTGCCAGCAGATCGGGATTCCCTTTGGCTAGCAATCAGCCCCAGCATTTT. This codes for CASRSGFPLASNQPQHF.

This clone was seen a handful of times. The same CDR3 also results from other DNA sequences found in this sample. The chain employs TRBV19 and TRBJ1-1; 9 bases align to TRBD1. The CDR3 totals 14 residues. With V trimmed by 6 bases and J by 0 bases, 2 bases remained unmatched. CDR1 is LNHDA, CDR2 SQIVND, per germline (reference sequence). CDR3 DNA sequence: TGTGCCAGTAGCAGGACAGGGGTGAACACTGAAGCTTTCTTT. It specifies CASSRTGVNTEAFF.

The V call is TRBV5-1, the J call TRBJ1-1; D is possibly TRBD1 (6 bases). Trimming stripped 4 bases from V and 4 bases from J, with 14 bases between. The CDR3 totals 14 residues. Germline CDR1 is SGHRS and CDR2 is YFSETQ. This CDR3 reads CASSRGSGVTEAFF. CDR3 sequence (DNA): TGCGCCAGCAGCCGCGGATCAGGGGTCACTGAAGCTTTCTTT.

The DNA of the CDR3 is TGTGCCACCAGTAGGGACTCCAGCTCCTACGAGCAGTACTTC. Encoded protein: CATSRDSSSYEQYF. The chain has TRBV15 and TRBJ2-7, with D perhaps matching TRBD2 (6 bases). Trimming cost V 6 bases and J 0 bases, with 12 bases left between them. The CDR3 contains 14 residues. Looked up from germline, CDR1 is LNHNV and CDR2 is YYDKDF (reference sequence).

In nucleotides, the CDR3 is TGTGCCATTAGCCCAAAGGGGCAGGGGCGATCCTACGAGCAGTACTTC. Translation gives CAISPKGQGRSYEQYF. The V and J genes are TRBV10-3 and TRBJ2-7; a weak D match, TRBD1 (6 bases). Germline V CDR1 and CDR2: ENHRY, SYGVKD. The CDR3 has 16 amino acids. V lost 9 bases and J lost 1, with 22 bases in between.